This TCR beta chain was sequenced during a study of T cell repertoires in cytomegalovirus infection. Across the whole study: It can be stated that public TCR beta signatures indicated CMV infection as well as a matching HLA type.

General study points: Across the ex vivo response, the dominant clonotypes were HLA-C-restricted CMV-specific TCR beta clonotypes. Cumulative frequency of public TCR beta families picked out carriers of CMV plus the relevant HLA.

TCRdb used MiXCR to reprocess the reads, holding one entry per CDR3 protein. The table includes 200,000 to 300,000 distinct CDR3 sequences, roughly 13% detected once. This clonotype was seen at least ten times. The antigen remains undetermined. CDR1 SEHNR and CDR2 FQNEAQ come from the germline V gene (reference sequence). V lost 4 bases to trimming and J lost 3 bases; unmatched junction nucleotides: 7. This CDR3 has 15 amino acids. The sample comprised PBMCs. This sequence joins TRBV7-9 and TRBJ2-7; 9 nucleotides match TRBD1. The source of this sequence is a human donor in good health (CMV status not recorded). Some clones in this sample may be carry-over from other donors' samples. The CDR3 region has the DNA TGTGCCAGCAGCTCCCCCGGGACAGGGTTCTACGAGCAGTACTTC. Amino acid sequence: CASSSPGTGFYEQYF.